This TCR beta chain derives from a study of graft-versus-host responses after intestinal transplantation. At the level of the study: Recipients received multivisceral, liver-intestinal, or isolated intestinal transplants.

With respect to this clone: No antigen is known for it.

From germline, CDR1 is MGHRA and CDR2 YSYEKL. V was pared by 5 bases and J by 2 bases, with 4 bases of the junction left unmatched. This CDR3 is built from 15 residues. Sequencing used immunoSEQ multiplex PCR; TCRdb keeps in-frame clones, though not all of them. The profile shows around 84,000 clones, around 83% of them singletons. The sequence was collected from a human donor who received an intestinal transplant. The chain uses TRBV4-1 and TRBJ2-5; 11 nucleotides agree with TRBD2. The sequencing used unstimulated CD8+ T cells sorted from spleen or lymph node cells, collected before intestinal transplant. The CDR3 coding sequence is TGCGCCAGCAGCAGGACTAGCGGGCTTCAAGAGACCCAGTACTTC. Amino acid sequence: CASSRTSGLQETQYF.